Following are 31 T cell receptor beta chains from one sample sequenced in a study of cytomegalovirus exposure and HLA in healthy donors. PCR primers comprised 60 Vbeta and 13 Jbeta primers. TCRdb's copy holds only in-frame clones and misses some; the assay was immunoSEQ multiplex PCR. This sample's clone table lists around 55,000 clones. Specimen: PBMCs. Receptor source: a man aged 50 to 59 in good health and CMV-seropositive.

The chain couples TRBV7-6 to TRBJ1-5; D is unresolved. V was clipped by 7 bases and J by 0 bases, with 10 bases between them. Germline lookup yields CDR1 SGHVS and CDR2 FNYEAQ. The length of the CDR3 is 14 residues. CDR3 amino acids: CASTPEGSNQPQHF. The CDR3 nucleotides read TGTGCCAGCACCCCCGAGGGTAGCAATCAGCCCCAGCATTTT.

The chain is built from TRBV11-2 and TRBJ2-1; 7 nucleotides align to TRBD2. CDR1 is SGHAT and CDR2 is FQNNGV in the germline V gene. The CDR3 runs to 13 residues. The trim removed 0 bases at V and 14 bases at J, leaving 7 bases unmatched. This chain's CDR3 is CASSLEWGGGEFF. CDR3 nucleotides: TGTGCCAGCAGCTTAGAGTGGGGGGGAGGTGAGTTCTTC. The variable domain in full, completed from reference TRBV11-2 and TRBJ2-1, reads EAGVAQSPRYKIIEKRQSVAFWCNPISGHATLYWYQQILGQGPKLLIQFQNNGVVDDSQLPKDRFSAERLKGVDSTLKIQPAKLEDSAVYLCASSLEWGGGEFFGPGTRLTVL.

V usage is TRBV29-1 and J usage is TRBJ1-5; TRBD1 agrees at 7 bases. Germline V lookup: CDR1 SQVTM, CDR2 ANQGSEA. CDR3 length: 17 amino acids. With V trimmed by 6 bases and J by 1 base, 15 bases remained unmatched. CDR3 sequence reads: CSVHNRLGTASNQPQHF. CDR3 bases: TGCAGCGTCCACAACCGGCTGGGGACAGCAAGCAATCAGCCCCAGCATTTT.

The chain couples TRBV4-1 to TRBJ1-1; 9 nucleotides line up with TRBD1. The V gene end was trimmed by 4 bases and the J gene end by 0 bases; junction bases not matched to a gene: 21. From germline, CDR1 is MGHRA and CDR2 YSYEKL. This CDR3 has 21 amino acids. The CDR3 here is CASSPGTGQGIGQAMNTEAFF. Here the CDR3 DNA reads TGCGCCAGCAGCCCAGGGACGGGACAGGGTATAGGTCAAGCCATGAACACTGAAGCTTTCTTT.

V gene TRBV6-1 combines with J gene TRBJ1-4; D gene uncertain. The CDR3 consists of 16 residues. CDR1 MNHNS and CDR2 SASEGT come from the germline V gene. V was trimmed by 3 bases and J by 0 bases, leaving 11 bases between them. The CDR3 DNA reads TGTGCCAGCAGTGAGACACTGAGCCCAACTAATGAAAAACTGTTTTTT. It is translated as CASSETLSPTNEKLFF.

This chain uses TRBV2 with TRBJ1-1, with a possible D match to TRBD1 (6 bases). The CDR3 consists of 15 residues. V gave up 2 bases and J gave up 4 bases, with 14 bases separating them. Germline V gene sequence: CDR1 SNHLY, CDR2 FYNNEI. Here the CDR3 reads CASSERQGPFTEAFF. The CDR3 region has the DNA TGTGCCAGCAGTGAAAGGCAGGGGCCATTCACTGAAGCTTTCTTT.

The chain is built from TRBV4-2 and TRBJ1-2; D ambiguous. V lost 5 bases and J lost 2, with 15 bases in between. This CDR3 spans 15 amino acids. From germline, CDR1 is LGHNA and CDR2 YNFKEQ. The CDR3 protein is CASSESTQINYGYTF. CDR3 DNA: TGTGCCAGCAGCGAGTCAACCCAAATAAACTATGGCTACACCTTC.

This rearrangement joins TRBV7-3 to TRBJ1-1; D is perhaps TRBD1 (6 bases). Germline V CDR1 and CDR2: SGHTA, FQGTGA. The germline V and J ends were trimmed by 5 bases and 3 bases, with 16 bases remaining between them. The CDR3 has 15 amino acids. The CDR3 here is CASSARGGPDTEAFF. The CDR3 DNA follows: TGTGCCAGCAGCGCCCGTGGGGGCCCCGACACTGAAGCTTTCTTT.

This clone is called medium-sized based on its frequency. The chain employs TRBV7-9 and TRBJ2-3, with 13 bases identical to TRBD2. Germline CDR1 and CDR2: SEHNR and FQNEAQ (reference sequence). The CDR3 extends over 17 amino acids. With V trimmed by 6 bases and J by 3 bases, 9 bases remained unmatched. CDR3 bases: TGTGCCAGCAGACCCGGACTAGCGGGAGCCATAACAGATACGCAGTATTTT. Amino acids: CASRPGLAGAITDTQYF. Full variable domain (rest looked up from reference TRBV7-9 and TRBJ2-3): DTGVSQNPRHKITKRGQNVTFRCDPISEHNRLYWYRQTLGQGPEFLTYFQNEAQLEKSRLLSDRFSAERPKGSFSTLEIQRTEQGDSAMYLCASRPGLAGAITDTQYFGPGTRLTVL.

The CDR3 nucleotides read TGTGCCAGCACCCCGGACAGGCTAAGCACAGATACGCAGTATTTT. Residues: CASTPDRLSTDTQYF. The J gene is TRBJ2-3, the V gene TRBV6-5, with 7 bases lining up with TRBD1. CDR3 length equals 15 residues. Germline trimming cut 7 bases from V and 0 bases from J; bases unmatched to any gene: 7. Germline-derived CDR1 and CDR2 are MNHEY and SVGAGI.

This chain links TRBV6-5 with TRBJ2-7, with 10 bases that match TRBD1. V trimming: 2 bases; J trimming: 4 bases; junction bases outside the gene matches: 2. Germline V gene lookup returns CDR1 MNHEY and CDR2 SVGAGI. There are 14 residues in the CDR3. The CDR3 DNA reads TGTGCCAGCAGTTACGGGGACAGGGGATACGAGCAGTACTTC. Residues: CASSYGDRGYEQYF.

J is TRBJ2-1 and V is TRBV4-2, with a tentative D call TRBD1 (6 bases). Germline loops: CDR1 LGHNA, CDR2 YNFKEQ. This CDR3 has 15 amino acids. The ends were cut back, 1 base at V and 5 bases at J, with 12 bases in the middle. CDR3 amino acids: CASSQGGAGDNEQFF. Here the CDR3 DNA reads TGTGCCAGCAGCCAAGGAGGTGCAGGGGACAATGAGCAGTTCTTC.

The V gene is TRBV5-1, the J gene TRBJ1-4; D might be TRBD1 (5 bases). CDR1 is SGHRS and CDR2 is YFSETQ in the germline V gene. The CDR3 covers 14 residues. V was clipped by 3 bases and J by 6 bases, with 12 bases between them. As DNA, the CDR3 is TGCGCCAGCAGCTCCGGCAGGGCGGATGAAAAACTGTTTTTT. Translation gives CASSSGRADEKLFF.

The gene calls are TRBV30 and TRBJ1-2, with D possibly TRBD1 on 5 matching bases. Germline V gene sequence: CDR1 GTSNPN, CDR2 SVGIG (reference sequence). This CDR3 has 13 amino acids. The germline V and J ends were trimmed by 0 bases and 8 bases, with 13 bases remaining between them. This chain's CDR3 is CAWSVGRAGGYTF. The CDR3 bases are TGTGCCTGGAGTGTTGGCAGGGCGGGAGGCTACACCTTC.

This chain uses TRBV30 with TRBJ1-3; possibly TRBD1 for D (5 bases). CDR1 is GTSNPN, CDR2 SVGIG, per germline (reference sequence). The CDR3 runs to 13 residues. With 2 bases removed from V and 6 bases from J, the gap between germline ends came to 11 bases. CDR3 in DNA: TGTGCCTGGAGTCCTCAGGGTAAAAACACCATATATTTT. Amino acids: CAWSPQGKNTIYF.

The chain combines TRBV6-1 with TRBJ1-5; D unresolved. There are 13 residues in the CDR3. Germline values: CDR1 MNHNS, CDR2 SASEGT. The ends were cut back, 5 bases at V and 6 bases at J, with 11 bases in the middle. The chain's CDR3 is CASSPYGGQPQHF. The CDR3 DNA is TGTGCCAGCAGTCCCTACGGTGGTCAGCCCCAGCATTTT.

CDR3 in amino acids: CASNRLQGASEAFF. DNA for the CDR3: TGTGCCAGCAATCGATTACAGGGGGCGTCTGAAGCTTTCTTT. V and J are TRBV2 and TRBJ1-1, with 9 bases fitting TRBD1. Germline-derived CDR1 and CDR2 are SNHLY and FYNNEI. The CDR3 is 14 residues long. The junction had 9 bases not matched to a gene; V was cut back by 7 bases and J by 6 bases. The entire variable domain, with the rest obtained from reference TRBV2 and TRBJ1-1, is as follows: EPEVTQTPSHQVTQMGQEVILRCVPISNHLYFYWYRQILGQKVEFLVSFYNNEISEKSEIFDDQFSVERPDGSNFTLKIRSTKLEDSAMYFCASNRLQGASEAFFGQGTRLTVV.

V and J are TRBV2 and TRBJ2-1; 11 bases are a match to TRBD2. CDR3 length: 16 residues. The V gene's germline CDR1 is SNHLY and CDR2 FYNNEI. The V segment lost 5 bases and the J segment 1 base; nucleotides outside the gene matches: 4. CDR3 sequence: CASSISGGASYNEQFF. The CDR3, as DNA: TGTGCCAGCAGTATTAGCGGGGGGGCATCCTACAATGAGCAGTTCTTC.

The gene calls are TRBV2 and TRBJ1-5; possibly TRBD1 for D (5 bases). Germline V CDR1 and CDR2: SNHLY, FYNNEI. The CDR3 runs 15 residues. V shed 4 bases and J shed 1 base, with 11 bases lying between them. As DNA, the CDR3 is TGTGCCAGCAGTGCCGACAGTGTAAGCAATCAGCCCCAGCATTTT. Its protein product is CASSADSVSNQPQHF.

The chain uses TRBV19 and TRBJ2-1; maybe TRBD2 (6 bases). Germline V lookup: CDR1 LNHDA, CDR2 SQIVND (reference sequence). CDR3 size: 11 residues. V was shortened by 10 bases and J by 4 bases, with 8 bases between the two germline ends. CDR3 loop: CAIGGYNEQFF. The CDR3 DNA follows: TGTGCCATCGGGGGTTACAATGAGCAGTTCTTC.

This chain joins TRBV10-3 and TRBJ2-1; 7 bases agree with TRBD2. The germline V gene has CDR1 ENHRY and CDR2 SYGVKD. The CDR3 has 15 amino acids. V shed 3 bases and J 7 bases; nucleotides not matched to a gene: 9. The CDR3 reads CAISDGGIAGNEQFF. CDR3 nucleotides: TGTGCCATCAGTGACGGGGGGATCGCGGGGAATGAGCAGTTCTTC.

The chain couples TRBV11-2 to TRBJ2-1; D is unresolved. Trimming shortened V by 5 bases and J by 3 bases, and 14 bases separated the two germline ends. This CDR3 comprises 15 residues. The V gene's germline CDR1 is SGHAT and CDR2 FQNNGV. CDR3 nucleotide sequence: TGTGCCAGCAGCAGTACTCAGGAAAGCTACAATGAGCAGTTCTTC. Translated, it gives CASSSTQESYNEQFF.

CDR3: CASSFHTGALSNQPQHF. Here the CDR3 DNA reads TGTGCCAGCAGTTTCCATACAGGGGCCCTTAGCAATCAGCCCCAGCATTTT. The V gene is TRBV27, the J gene TRBJ1-5; 7 bases line up with TRBD1. The length of the CDR3 is 17 residues. The V gene's germline CDR1 is MNHEY and CDR2 SMNVEV (reference sequence). Trimming took 3 bases from V and 0 from J; bases not matched to a gene: 8.

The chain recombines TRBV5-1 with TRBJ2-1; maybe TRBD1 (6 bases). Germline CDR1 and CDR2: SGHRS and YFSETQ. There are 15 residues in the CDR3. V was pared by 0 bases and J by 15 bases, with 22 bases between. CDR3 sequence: CASSLGGHASLWWFF. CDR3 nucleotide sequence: TGCGCCAGCAGCTTGGGGGGGCACGCCTCCCTTTGGTGGTTCTTC.

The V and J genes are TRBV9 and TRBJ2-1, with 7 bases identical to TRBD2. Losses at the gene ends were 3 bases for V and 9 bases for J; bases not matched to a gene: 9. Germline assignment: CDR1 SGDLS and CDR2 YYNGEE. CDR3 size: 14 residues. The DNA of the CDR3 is TGTGCCAGCAGCGGACTTACATCGGGGGGTGAGCAGTTCTTC. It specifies CASSGLTSGGEQFF.

The CDR3 region is CASSSGLAGTDTQYF. The CDR3 DNA reads TGTGCCAGCAGTTCCGGACTAGCCGGCACAGATACGCAGTATTTT. This chain joins TRBV6-5 and TRBJ2-3; 8 bases line up with TRBD2. This CDR3 contains 15 residues. Germline values: CDR1 MNHEY, CDR2 SVGAGI. Germline trimming cut 4 bases from V and 1 base from J; bases unmatched to any gene: 4.

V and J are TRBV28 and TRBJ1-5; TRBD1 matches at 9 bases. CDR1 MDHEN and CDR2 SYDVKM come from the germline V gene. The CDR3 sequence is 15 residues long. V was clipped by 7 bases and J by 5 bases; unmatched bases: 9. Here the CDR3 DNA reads TGTGCCAGCAACACTCCCGGGACAGGGCATCAGCCCCAGCATTTT. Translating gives CASNTPGTGHQPQHF.

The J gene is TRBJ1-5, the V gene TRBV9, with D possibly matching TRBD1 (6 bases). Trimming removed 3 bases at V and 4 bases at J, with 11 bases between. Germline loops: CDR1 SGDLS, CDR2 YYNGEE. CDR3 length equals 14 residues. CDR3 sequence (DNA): TGTGCCAGCAGCGGAGGGGGGGGGAATCAGCCCCAGCATTTT. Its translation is CASSGGGGNQPQHF.

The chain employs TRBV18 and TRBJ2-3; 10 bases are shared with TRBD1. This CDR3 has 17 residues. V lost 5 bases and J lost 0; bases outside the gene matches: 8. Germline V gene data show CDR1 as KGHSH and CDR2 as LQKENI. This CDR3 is CASSSTRDRGSTDTQYF. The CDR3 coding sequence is TGTGCCAGCTCATCTACTCGGGACAGGGGAAGCACAGATACGCAGTATTTT.

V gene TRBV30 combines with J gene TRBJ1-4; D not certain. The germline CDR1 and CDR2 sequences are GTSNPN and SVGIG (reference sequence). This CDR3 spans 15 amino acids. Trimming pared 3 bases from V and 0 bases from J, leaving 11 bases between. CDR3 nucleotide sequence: TGTGCCTGGAGCGAAAACTCTGCAACTAATGAAAAACTGTTTTTT. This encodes CAWSENSATNEKLFF.

The CDR3 bases are TGCAGCGTTGATTTAGCAGGGTACCCCCCTAACACGCAGTATTTT. Amino acids: CSVDLAGYPPNTQYF. This chain connects TRBV29-1 to TRBJ2-3; the D gene is possibly TRBD1 (5 bases). Between the trimmed V and J ends, which lost 3 bases and 9 bases, there was a span of 22 bases. CDR1 and CDR2 (germline): SQVTM, ANQGSEA. This CDR3 spans 15 amino acids.